This T cell receptor beta chain is drawn from a study of T-cell reconstitution after alpha-beta-depleted transplantation in children. This clonotype occurred a few times. Unique molecular identifiers tagged the TCRbeta library. MiXCR, applied by TCRdb to the PCR reads, yields one record per CDR3 protein. The sample contains 450,000 to 550,000 distinct CDR3 sequences, 10% to 12% of which appear only once. This CDR3 contains 11 residues. V dropped 0 bases and J dropped 7 bases, with 4 bases sitting between them. Germline CDR1 is SGHRS and CDR2 is YFSETQ. This sample comprised PBMCs, mostly from graft donor cells, obtained 180 days after TCRalphabeta/CD19-depleted stem cell transplant. This chain joins TRBV5-1 and TRBJ2-5; D unresolved. This sequence was found in a female patient younger than 10 who had a stem cell transplant for aplastic anemia, so the T cells may come from the graft donor. The CDR3 bases are TGCGCCAGCAGCTTGGAGGTGACCCAGTACTTC. Residues: CASSLEVTQYF.